Shown below are 6 T cell receptor beta chains from a single sample sequenced in a study of blood T cell repertoires in COVID-19. Repertoires were generated with immunoSEQ multiplex PCR, while TCRdb's copy carries only in-frame clones and drops some. In the table there are around 130,000 clones, approximately 85% of which are singletons. Sequencing was performed on peripheral blood. The receptors derive from a human donor in a cohort sampled during active COVID-19.

This clone has just one count. The CDR3 protein is CASSFPGATDTQYF. The CDR3 nucleotides are TGTGCCAGCAGTTTTCCGGGAGCCACAGATACGCAGTATTTT. J is TRBJ2-3 and V is TRBV6-6; possible D gene TRBD2, 6 bases. With 4 bases removed from V and 2 bases from J, the gap between germline ends came to 10 bases. The CDR3 totals 14 residues. Germline CDR1 reads MNHNY; CDR2 reads SVGAGI (reference sequence).

The V and J genes are TRBV7-8 and TRBJ2-3; 8 bases align to TRBD1. Germline values: CDR1 SGHVS, CDR2 FQNEAQ. This CDR3 is 14 amino acids long. Trimming at V came to 3 bases and at J to 5 bases, leaving 4 bases not matched to a gene. DNA of the CDR3: TGTGCCAGCAGCTTGGACAGGGTAGGAGATACGCAGTATTTT. Translation gives CASSLDRVGDTQYF.

The CDR3 DNA sequence: TGTGCCAGCAGTCCACGACAGGGGGCTTTTTGGCAACAAGAGACCCAGTACTTC. This codes for CASSPRQGAFWQQETQYF. The chain employs TRBV6-2 or TRBV6-3 and TRBJ2-5, with 10 bases identical to TRBD1. Germline CDR1 is MNHEY and CDR2 is SVGEGT. The V segment lost 5 bases and the J segment 2 bases; nucleotides outside the gene matches: 14. The CDR3 sequence is 18 residues long.

This clone was observed once. The V gene is TRBV5-1, the J gene TRBJ2-3; 14 positions agree with TRBD2. Germline values: CDR1 SGHRS, CDR2 YFSETQ. V was clipped by 4 bases and J by 0 bases; unmatched bases: 7. The CDR3 runs 18 residues. CDR3 in DNA: TGCGCCAGCAGCACGGGACTAGCGGGAGCCGTTAGCACAGATACGCAGTATTTT. This translates into CASSTGLAGAVSTDTQYF.

V usage is TRBV7-2 and J usage is TRBJ1-2, with no clear D. Looked up from germline, CDR1 is SGHTA and CDR2 is FQGNSA. The length of the CDR3 is 13 residues. V lost 10 bases and J lost 1, with 13 bases in between. This CDR3 reads CATSQVVNYGYTF. DNA for the CDR3: TGTGCCACCTCCCAGGTGGTTAACTATGGCTACACCTTC.

The J gene is TRBJ1-2, the V gene TRBV2; the match to TRBD1 covers 7 bases. J was trimmed by 4 bases and V by 7 bases; bases with no gene match: 6. The CDR3 runs to 13 residues. Looked up from germline, CDR1 is SNHLY and CDR2 is FYNNEI. The CDR3 sequence: CASTVDRSYGYTF. CDR3 bases: TGTGCCAGCACTGTGGACAGGAGCTATGGCTACACCTTC.